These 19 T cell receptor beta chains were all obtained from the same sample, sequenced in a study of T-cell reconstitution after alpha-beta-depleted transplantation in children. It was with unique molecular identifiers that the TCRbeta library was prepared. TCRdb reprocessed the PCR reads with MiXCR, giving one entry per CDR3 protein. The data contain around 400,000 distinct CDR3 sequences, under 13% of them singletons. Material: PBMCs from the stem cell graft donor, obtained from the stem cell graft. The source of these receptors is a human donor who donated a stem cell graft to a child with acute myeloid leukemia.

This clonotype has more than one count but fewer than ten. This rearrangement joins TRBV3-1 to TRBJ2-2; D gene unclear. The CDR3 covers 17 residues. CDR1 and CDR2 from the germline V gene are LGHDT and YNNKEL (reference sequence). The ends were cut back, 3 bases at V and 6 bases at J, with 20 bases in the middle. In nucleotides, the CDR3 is TGTGCCAGCAGCCACCCGCAGGCCATAGGGAATCCCGGGGAGCTGTTTTTT. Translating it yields CASSHPQAIGNPGELFF.

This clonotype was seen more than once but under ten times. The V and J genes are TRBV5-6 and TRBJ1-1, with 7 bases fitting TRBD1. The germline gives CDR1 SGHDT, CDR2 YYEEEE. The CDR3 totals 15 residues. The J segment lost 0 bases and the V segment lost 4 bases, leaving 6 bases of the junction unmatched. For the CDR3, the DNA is TGTGCCAGCAGCGCCGGGACAGCGATGAACACTGAAGCTTTCTTT. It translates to CASSAGTAMNTEAFF.

The CDR3 protein is CASSEDSRLGETQYF. The DNA for the CDR3 is TGTGCCAGCAGTGAGGACAGTCGGTTGGGAGAGACCCAGTACTTC. The chain has TRBV6-1 and TRBJ2-5; D is perhaps TRBD1 (6 bases). Between the trimmed V and J ends, which lost 3 bases and 4 bases, there was a span of 15 bases. Looked up from germline, CDR1 is MNHNS and CDR2 is SASEGT. The CDR3 has 15 amino acids.

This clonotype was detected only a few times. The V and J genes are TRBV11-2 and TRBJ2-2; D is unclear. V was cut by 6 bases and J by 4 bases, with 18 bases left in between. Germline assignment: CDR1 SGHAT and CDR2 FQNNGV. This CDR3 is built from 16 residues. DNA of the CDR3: TGTGCCAGCAGGACTTCTCCGGGCCGCCCCACCGGGGAGCTGTTTTTT. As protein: CASRTSPGRPTGELFF.

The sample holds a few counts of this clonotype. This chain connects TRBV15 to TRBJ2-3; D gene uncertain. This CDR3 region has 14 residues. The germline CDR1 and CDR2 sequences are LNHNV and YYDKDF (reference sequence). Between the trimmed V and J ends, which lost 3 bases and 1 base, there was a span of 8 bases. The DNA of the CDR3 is TGTGCCACCAGCAGCCCGGCCCGCACAGATACGCAGTATTTT. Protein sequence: CATSSPARTDTQYF.

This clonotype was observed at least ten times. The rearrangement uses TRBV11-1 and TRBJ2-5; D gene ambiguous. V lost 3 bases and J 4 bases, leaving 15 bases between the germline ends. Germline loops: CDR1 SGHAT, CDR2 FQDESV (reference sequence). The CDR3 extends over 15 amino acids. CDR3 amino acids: CASSFGWTIGETQYF. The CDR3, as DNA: TGTGCCAGCAGCTTTGGCTGGACCATCGGAGAGACCCAGTACTTC. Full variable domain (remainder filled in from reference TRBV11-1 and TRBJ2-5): EAEVAQSPRYKITEKSQAVAFWCDPISGHATLYWYRQILGQGPELLVQFQDESVVDDSQLPKDRFSAERLKGVDSTLKIQPAELGDSAMYLCASSFGWTIGETQYFGPGTRLLVL.

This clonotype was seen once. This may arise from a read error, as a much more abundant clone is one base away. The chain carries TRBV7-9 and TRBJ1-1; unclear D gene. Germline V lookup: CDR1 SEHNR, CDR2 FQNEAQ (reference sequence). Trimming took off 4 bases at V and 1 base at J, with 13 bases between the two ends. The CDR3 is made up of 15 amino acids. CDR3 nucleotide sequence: TGTGCCAGCAGCTGGCAGTGGTGGGCGAACACTGAAGCTTTCTTT. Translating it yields CASSWQWWANTEAFF.

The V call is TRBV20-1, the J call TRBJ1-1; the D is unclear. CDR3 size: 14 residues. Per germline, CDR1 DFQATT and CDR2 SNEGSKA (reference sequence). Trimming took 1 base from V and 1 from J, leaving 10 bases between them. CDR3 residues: CSARGVQWNTEAFF. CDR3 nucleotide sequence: TGCAGTGCTAGAGGTGTGCAGTGGAACACTGAAGCTTTCTTT.

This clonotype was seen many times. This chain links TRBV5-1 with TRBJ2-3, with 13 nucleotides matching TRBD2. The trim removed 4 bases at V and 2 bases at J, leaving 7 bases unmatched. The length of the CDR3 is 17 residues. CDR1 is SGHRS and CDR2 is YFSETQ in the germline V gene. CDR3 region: CASSPMGLAGHTDTQYF. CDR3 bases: TGCGCCAGCAGCCCGATGGGACTAGCGGGACACACAGATACGCAGTATTTT.

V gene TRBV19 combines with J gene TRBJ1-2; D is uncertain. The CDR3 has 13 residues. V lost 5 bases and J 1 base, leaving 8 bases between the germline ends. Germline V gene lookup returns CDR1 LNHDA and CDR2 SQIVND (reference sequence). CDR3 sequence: CASSVMDNYGYTF. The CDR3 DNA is TGTGCCAGTAGTGTTATGGATAACTATGGCTACACCTTC.

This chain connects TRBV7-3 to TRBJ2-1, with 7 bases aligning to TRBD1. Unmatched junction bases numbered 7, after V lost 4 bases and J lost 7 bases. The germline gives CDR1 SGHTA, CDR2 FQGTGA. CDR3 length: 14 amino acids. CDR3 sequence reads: CASSSTTGVNEQFF. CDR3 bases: TGTGCCAGCAGCTCCACCACAGGGGTAAATGAGCAGTTCTTC.

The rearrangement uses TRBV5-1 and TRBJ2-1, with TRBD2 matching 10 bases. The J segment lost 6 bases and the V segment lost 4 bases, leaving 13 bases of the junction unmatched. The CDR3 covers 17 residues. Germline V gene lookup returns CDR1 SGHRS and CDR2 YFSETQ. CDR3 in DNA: TGCGCCAGCAGCCTAAGGACTAGCGGAACAACGGGCAATGAGCAGTTCTTC. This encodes CASSLRTSGTTGNEQFF.

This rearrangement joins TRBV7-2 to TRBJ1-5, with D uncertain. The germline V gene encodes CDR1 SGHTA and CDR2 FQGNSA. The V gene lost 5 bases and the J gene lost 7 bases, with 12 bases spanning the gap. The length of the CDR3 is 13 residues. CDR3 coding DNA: TGTGCCAGCAGCACCCTCAAATTACAGCCCCAGCATTTT. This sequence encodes CASSTLKLQPQHF.

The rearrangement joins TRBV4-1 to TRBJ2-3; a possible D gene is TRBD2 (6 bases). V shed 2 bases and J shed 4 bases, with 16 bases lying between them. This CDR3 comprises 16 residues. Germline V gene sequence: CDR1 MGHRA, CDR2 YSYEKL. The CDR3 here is CASSQRYGEAADTQYF. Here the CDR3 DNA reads TGCGCCAGCAGCCAACGCTACGGGGAGGCCGCAGATACGCAGTATTTT.

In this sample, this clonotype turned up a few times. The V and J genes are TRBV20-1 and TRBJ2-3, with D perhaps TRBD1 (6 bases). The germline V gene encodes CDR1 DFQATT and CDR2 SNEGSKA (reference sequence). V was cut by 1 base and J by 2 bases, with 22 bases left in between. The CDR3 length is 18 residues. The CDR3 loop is CSARGLGTPKLDTDTQYF. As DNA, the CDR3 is TGCAGTGCTAGAGGTTTGGGGACACCAAAACTCGACACAGATACGCAGTATTTT.

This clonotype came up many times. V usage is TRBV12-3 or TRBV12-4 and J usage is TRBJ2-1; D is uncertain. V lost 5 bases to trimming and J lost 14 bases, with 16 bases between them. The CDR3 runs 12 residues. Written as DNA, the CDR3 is TGTGCCAGCAGTAACACAGCCCTAAGGGAGTTCTTC. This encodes CASSNTALREFF.

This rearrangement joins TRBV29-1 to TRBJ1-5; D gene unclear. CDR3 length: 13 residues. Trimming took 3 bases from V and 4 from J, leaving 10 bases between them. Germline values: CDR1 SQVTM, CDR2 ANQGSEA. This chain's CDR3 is CSVEAGMNQPQHF. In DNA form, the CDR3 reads TGCAGCGTTGAGGCCGGGATGAATCAGCCCCAGCATTTT.

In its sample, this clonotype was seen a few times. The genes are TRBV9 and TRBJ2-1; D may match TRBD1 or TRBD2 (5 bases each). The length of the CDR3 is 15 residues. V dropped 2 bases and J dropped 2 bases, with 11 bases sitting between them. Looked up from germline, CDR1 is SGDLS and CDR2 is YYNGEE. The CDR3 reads CASSVTGPPYNEQFF. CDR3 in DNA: TGTGCCAGCAGCGTTACGGGACCACCCTACAATGAGCAGTTCTTC.

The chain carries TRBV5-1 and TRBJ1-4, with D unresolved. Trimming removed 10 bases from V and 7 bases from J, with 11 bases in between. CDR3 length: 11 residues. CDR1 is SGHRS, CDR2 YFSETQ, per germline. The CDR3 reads CAPGHFEKLFF. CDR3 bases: TGCGCCCCAGGCCATTTTGAAAAACTGTTTTTT.